Sequencing of this T cell receptor beta chain was carried out in a study of blood T cell repertoires in COVID-19. About the research overall: COVID-19 samples, acute and convalescent, were from the United States, Italy and Spain. Sources were T cells, B-cell-depleted T cells, or PBMCs; the material itself was cDNA or gDNA.

The CDR3 has 15 residues. V was clipped by 5 bases and J by 0 bases; unmatched bases: 4. Germline V lookup: CDR1 SGHRS, CDR2 YFSETQ. Sequencing used immunoSEQ multiplex PCR; TCRdb keeps in-frame clones, though not all of them. The top ten clones hold about 9.1% of a sample with under 250,000 clones, approximately 85% of them seen once. This clonotype was obtained from a woman between 45 and 60 years old with acute COVID-19. The chain is built from TRBV5-1 and TRBJ1-4; 7 bases are a match to TRBD1. The sequencing input was PBMCs or T cells enriched from blood (not recorded which). The CDR3 DNA reads as TGCGCCAGCAGGACAGGGAGCGCAACTAATGAAAAACTGTTTTTT. Protein: CASRTGSATNEKLFF.